The following is a TCR beta chain sequence with its context. Its antigen is currently unknown. Other DNA sequences from this sample encode an identical CDR3 as well. The source of the sample is a study of T cell responses to AZD1222 COVID-19 vaccine. About the study: The study pooled second doses at about 4 or about 12 weeks.

The protocol was immunoSEQ multiplex PCR, while the TCRdb copy is restricted to in-frame clones and leaves out a portion. The sample has under 95,000 clones; roughly 90% are singletons. The study's findings and limits: Nearly half of spike-specific TCRs reportedly target unmutated variant regions. Repertoires were sampled only after the peak T cell response.

Trimming took 3 bases from V and 0 from J, leaving 9 bases between them. CDR1 is SGHVS and CDR2 is FQNEAQ in the germline V gene. The CDR3 has 15 residues. The TCR comes from an adult in good health. The chain carries TRBV7-8 and TRBJ1-5; the D gene is possibly TRBD1 (5 bases). Material: peripheral blood, obtained on day 0 of AZD1222 vaccination. CDR3 DNA sequence: TGTGCCAGCAGCTTCGGGACGGATAGCAATCAGCCCCAGCATTTT. This sequence encodes CASSFGTDSNQPQHF.